The clone carrying this T cell receptor beta chain was counted once. Its target is not known. The CDR3 sequence is 11 residues long. In germline, CDR1 is SGHNT, CDR2 YYREEE (reference sequence). After removal of 2 bases from V and 7 bases from J, the junction contained 0 bases not matched to a gene. Both 60 Vbeta primers and 13 Jbeta primers went into the PCR. Some clones are missing from TCRdb's copy, which holds only in-frame ones; the method was immunoSEQ multiplex PCR. The sample includes fewer than 130,000 clones, 74% of them seen just once. The data are from a study of cytomegalovirus exposure and HLA in healthy donors. Study findings and constraints: There were several of the most significant clusters that appeared linked to common viral pathogens in a later analysis. Some highly shared sequence variants likely arose as a pipeline artifact. A later analysis showed HLA-associated TCR beta chains outstripping equally common others in clonal expansion. In terms of immune exposure information, only CMV serostatus was available.

This clonotype was obtained from a man aged 45-65 years in good health and CMV-seropositive. Material: PBMCs. The chain employs TRBV5-4 and TRBJ2-7; TRBD2 agrees at 7 bases. The CDR3 DNA follows: TGTGCCAGCAGCTTTAGCGGGGAGCAGTACTTC. Its translation is CASSFSGEQYF. Using reference TRBV5-4 and TRBJ2-7 for the parts outside the CDR3, the full variable domain is ETGVTQSPTHLIKTRGQQVTLRCSSQSGHNTVSWYQQALGQGPQFIFQYYREEENGRGNFPPRFSGLQFPNYSSELNVNALELDDSALYLCASSFSGEQYFGPGTRLTVT.